This T cell receptor beta chain was recovered during a study of Graves' ophthalmopathy and Graves' hyperthyroidism. Germline V gene sequence: CDR1 MNHEY, CDR2 SVGAGI. V lost 3 bases and J lost 7; bases outside the gene matches: 9. The CDR3 sequence is 16 residues long. Aged 18 to 65, hyperthyroidism patients had been newly diagnosed, with under 2 months' duration. TCR beta CDR3 amplification used RNA transcripts. The first round was an RT-PCR with HTBI primers, and the second round was a multiplex PCR. TCRdb redid the calling of the multiplex PCR reads with MiXCR, one entry per CDR3 protein. The sample gives about 550,000 distinct CDR3 sequences, 39% of which show up once; about 4.1% is in the top ten.

The sample taken for sequencing was peripheral blood or thyroid tissue (not recorded which). The chain has TRBV6-5 and TRBJ2-7; 13 bases are shared with TRBD2. The receptor comes from an adult man with Graves' hyperthyroidism. Here the CDR3 reads CASSYSLAGGPREQYF. CDR3 DNA: TGTGCCAGCAGTTATTCACTAGCGGGAGGGCCGAGAGAGCAGTACTTC.